These T cell receptor beta chains were read from a single sample in a study of T-cell reconstitution after alpha-beta-depleted transplantation in children. MiXCR, applied by TCRdb to the PCR reads, yields one record per CDR3 protein. The sample includes approximately 490,000 distinct CDR3 sequences, around 12% of them seen just once. The sequences come from PBMCs from the stem cell graft donor, collected from the stem cell graft. These receptors were taken from a human donor who donated a stem cell graft to a child with combined immunodeficiency. CDR3s leave out the opening cysteine and the closing phenylalanine or tryptophan. Fields, in order: V gene, J gene, D gene, CDR3 protein. A D gene is named only where the DNA matches it firmly.

v_call: TRBV7-9
j_call: TRBJ1-1
d_call: TRBD1
cdr3_aa: ASSPLDRGPLDTEAF

v_call: TRBV12-3/TRBV12-4
j_call: TRBJ1-1
d_call: -
cdr3_aa: ASSFLGVESEAF

v_call: TRBV11-3
j_call: TRBJ2-1
d_call: -
cdr3_aa: ASSLIGSSRVSYNEQF

v_call: TRBV4-3
j_call: TRBJ2-1
d_call: TRBD2
cdr3_aa: ASSQDWTSGRGVV

v_call: TRBV24-1
j_call: TRBJ2-2
d_call: -
cdr3_aa: ATSSTQGTGELF

v_call: TRBV5-1
j_call: TRBJ1-2
d_call: -
cdr3_aa: ASSTLGGDGYT

v_call: TRBV7-2
j_call: TRBJ2-3
d_call: -
cdr3_aa: ASTPELPGLDTQY

v_call: TRBV12-3/TRBV12-4
j_call: TRBJ1-5
d_call: -
cdr3_aa: ASSLRVSQPQH

v_call: TRBV3-1
j_call: TRBJ2-2
d_call: -
cdr3_aa: ASLGRALF

v_call: TRBV3-1
j_call: TRBJ2-3
d_call: TRBD2
cdr3_aa: ASSQAGGRGTQY

v_call: TRBV28
j_call: TRBJ2-2
d_call: -
cdr3_aa: ASSRDRSYTGELF

v_call: TRBV10-3
j_call: TRBJ1-2
d_call: -
cdr3_aa: AISEIGGSNYGYT

v_call: TRBV6-2/TRBV6-3
j_call: TRBJ2-1
d_call: TRBD2
cdr3_aa: ASSYGYRGTSSYNEQF

v_call: TRBV6-6
j_call: TRBJ1-6
d_call: -
cdr3_aa: ASSYSGSPLH

v_call: TRBV10-2
j_call: TRBJ1-1
d_call: -
cdr3_aa: ASSEGVSAF

v_call: TRBV7-9
j_call: TRBJ2-3
d_call: -
cdr3_aa: ASSPRSQSTDTQY

v_call: TRBV12-3/TRBV12-4
j_call: TRBJ2-2
d_call: -
cdr3_aa: ASRAVGELF

v_call: TRBV12-3/TRBV12-4
j_call: TRBJ2-3
d_call: TRBD2
cdr3_aa: ASSIVPSGSTDTQY

v_call: TRBV6-1
j_call: TRBJ2-6
d_call: -
cdr3_aa: ASSARRVSGANVLT

v_call: TRBV2
j_call: TRBJ2-7
d_call: -
cdr3_aa: ASSTREGTYEQY

v_call: TRBV29-1
j_call: TRBJ2-7
d_call: -
cdr3_aa: SVELPEVVGGTSYEQY

v_call: TRBV9
j_call: TRBJ2-5
d_call: -
cdr3_aa: ASSVVGEETQY

v_call: TRBV7-2
j_call: TRBJ2-7
d_call: TRBD1
cdr3_aa: ASSPSLGQVSYEQY

v_call: TRBV30
j_call: TRBJ2-1
d_call: TRBD1
cdr3_aa: AWSSRTGGFYNEQF

v_call: TRBV6-2/TRBV6-3
j_call: TRBJ2-2
d_call: TRBD1
cdr3_aa: ASSRGQGGAGELF

v_call: TRBV7-2
j_call: TRBJ2-3
d_call: -
cdr3_aa: ASSLWGEDTQY

v_call: TRBV5-1
j_call: TRBJ1-5
d_call: TRBD1
cdr3_aa: ASSPSAQGQGVGNQPQH

v_call: TRBV12-3/TRBV12-4
j_call: TRBJ2-2
d_call: TRBD2
cdr3_aa: ASSPRLADPTGELF